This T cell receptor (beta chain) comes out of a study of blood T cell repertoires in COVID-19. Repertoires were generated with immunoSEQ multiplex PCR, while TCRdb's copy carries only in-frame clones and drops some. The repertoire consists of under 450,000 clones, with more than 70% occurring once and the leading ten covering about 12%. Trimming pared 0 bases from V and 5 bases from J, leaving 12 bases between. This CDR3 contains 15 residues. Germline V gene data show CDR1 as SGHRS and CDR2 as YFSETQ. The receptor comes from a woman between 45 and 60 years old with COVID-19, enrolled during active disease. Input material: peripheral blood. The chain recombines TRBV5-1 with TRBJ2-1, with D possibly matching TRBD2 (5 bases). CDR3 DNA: TGCGCCAGCAGCTTGGATGCTAGCTTTAACAATGAGCAGTTCTTC. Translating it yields CASSLDASFNNEQFF.